This T cell receptor (beta chain) was recorded in a study of blood T cell repertoires in COVID-19. Study-level information: Material from acute and convalescent COVID-19 was sourced from the United States, Italy and Spain. Sources were T cells, B-cell-depleted T cells, or PBMCs; the material itself was cDNA or gDNA.

The CDR3 is 17 amino acids. V was trimmed by 0 bases and J by 2 bases, leaving 11 bases between them. Germline CDR1 and CDR2: SGHTA and FQGNSA. Source study methods: Nucleated cell number was recorded as an estimate derived from reference gene primer amplification. Produced via immunoSEQ multiplex PCR; TCRdb's table is partial and in-frame only. V and J calls and clone size are those listed in that table; D and trimming were worked out from the DNA. The sample carries 450,000 or so clones, over 85% recorded once. Seattle's cohort entered during active infection and was followed longitudinally. This receptor was taken from a man younger than 35 with COVID-19, enrolled during active disease. Sequencing was done on a sample of peripheral blood. The chain uses TRBV7-2 and TRBJ1-6, with TRBD1 as a possible D gene (5 bases). CDR3 protein: CASSLAFGAPYNSPLHF. DNA of the CDR3: TGTGCCAGCAGCTTAGCGTTTGGGGCGCCCTATAATTCACCCCTCCACTTT. Using reference TRBV7-2 and TRBJ1-6 for the parts outside the CDR3, the full variable domain is GAGVSQSPSNKVTEKGKDVELRCDPISGHTALYWYRQSLGQGLEFLIYFQGNSAPDKSGLPSDRFSAERTGGSVSTLTIQRTQQEDSAVYLCASSLAFGAPYNSPLHFGNGTRLTVT.